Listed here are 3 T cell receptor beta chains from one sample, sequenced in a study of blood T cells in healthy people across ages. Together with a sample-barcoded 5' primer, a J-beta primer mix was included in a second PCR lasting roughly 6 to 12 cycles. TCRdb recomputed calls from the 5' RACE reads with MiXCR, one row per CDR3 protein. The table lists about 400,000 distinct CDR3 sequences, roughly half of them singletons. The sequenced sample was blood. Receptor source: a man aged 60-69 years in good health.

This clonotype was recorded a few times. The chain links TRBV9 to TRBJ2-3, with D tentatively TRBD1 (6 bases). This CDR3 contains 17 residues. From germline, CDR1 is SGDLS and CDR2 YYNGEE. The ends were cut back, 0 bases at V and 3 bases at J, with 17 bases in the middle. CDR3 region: CASSVEARQVITDTQYF. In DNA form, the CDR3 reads TGTGCCAGCAGCGTAGAGGCTCGACAGGTTATAACAGATACGCAGTATTTT. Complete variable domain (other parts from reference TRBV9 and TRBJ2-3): DSGVTQTPKHLITATGQRVTLRCSPRSGDLSVYWYQQSLDQGLQFLIQYYNGEERAKGNILERFSAQQFPDLHSELNLSSLELGDSALYFCASSVEARQVITDTQYFGPGTRLTVL.

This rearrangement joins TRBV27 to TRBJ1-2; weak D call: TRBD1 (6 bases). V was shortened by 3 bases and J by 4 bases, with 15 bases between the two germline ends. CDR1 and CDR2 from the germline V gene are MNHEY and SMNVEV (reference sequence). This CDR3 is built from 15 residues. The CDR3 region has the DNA TGTGCCAGCAGTTTCACCCCGGGGACAATCTATGGCTACACCTTC. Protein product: CASSFTPGTIYGYTF.

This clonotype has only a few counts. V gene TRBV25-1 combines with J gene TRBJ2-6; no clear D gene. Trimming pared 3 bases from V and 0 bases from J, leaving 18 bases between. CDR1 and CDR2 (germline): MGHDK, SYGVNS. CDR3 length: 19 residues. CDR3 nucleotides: TGTGCCAGCAGTGATAGTTTTGGCAGCTTTAGCTCTGGGGCCAACGTCCTGACTTTC. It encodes CASSDSFGSFSSGANVLTF.